The 32 T cell receptor beta chains in this list originate from one sample, sequenced in a study of blood T cell repertoires in COVID-19. Sequenced by immunoSEQ multiplex PCR; TCRdb stores in-frame clones only, minus some. This table holds fewer than 300,000 clones, roughly 90% found once. Sequencing was carried out using peripheral blood. The receptors originated from a woman aged 25 to 39 with acute or convalescent COVID-19.

This clone has a handful of counts. The J gene is TRBJ2-7, the V gene TRBV11-3; 9 bases match TRBD1. With V trimmed by 5 bases and J by 2 bases, 7 bases remained unmatched. Germline-derived CDR1 and CDR2 are SGHNT and YENEEA. The CDR3 consists of 15 residues. CDR3 DNA sequence: TGTGCCAGCAGCCCGGGGACAGGGAAGACCTACGAGCAGTACTTC. It translates to CASSPGTGKTYEQYF.

This chain links TRBV5-8 with TRBJ2-4, with D perhaps matching TRBD2 (5 bases). V lost 0 bases and J 4 bases, leaving 11 bases between the germline ends. Germline values: CDR1 SGHTS, CDR2 YDEGEE. This CDR3 contains 15 residues. CDR3 in DNA: TGTGCCAGCAGCTTGGGCGTAGCGTCTAAAAACATTCAGTACTTC. The encoded protein is CASSLGVASKNIQYF.

This sequence joins TRBV2 and TRBJ2-1; TRBD1 is a possible D gene (6 bases). The CDR3 runs 12 residues. The germline V gene has CDR1 SNHLY and CDR2 FYNNEI. V gave up 6 bases and J gave up 6 bases, with 9 bases separating them. The CDR3 DNA reads TGTGCCAGCAGAGGGGGTGGCAATGAGCAGTTCTTC. Translated, it gives CASRGGGNEQFF.

This chain connects TRBV6-5 to TRBJ1-2, with 8 nucleotides matching TRBD1. CDR3 length: 13 residues. The germline CDR1 and CDR2 sequences are MNHEY and SVGAGI. V dropped 6 bases and J dropped 5; count of bases not matched to a gene: 5. The CDR3 loop is CASRPTGGYGYTF. The DNA of the CDR3 is TGTGCCAGCAGACCAACAGGGGGGTATGGCTACACCTTC.

CDR3 in DNA: TGTGCCAGCAGACACATCCTAGGGGATGAGCAGTTCTTC. Translating gives CASRHILGDEQFF. This chain links TRBV11-3 with TRBJ2-1, with D tentatively TRBD1 (5 bases). The V gene lost 6 bases and the J gene lost 8 bases, with 14 bases spanning the gap. The V gene's germline CDR1 is SGHNT and CDR2 YENEEA. This CDR3 comprises 13 residues. The full variable domain, its missing parts supplied by reference TRBV11-3 and TRBJ2-1, is EAGVVQSPRYKIIEKKQPVAFWCNPISGHNTLYWYLQNLGQGPELLIRYENEEAVDDSQLPKDRFSAERLKGVDSTLKIQPAELGDSAVYLCASRHILGDEQFFGPGTRLTVL.

The rearrangement joins TRBV5-8 to TRBJ1-3, with D perhaps matching TRBD1 (5 bases). The germline V and J ends were trimmed by 3 bases and 1 base, with 14 bases remaining between them. The CDR3 totals 16 residues. The germline V gene encodes CDR1 SGHTS and CDR2 YDEGEE. This chain's CDR3 is CASSSVQGLSGNTIYF. The CDR3, as DNA: TGTGCCAGCAGCTCCGTTCAGGGACTATCTGGAAACACCATATATTTT.

This sequence joins TRBV30 and TRBJ2-7; TRBD1 matches 8 bases. V shed 4 bases and J 2 bases; nucleotides not matched to a gene: 7. The germline gives CDR1 GTSNPN, CDR2 SVGIG (reference sequence). This CDR3 is 14 amino acids long. CDR3 protein: CAWNVGQGPYEQYF. CDR3 nucleotide sequence: TGTGCCTGGAATGTCGGACAGGGACCCTACGAGCAGTACTTC.

The chain has TRBV7-9 and TRBJ1-5; TRBD1 matches 7 bases. The V and J ends lost 1 base and 2 bases, in that order; junction bases with no gene match: 2. The CDR3 runs 15 residues. The germline gives CDR1 SEHNR, CDR2 FQNEAQ (reference sequence). CDR3 sequence reads: CASSLDGTGNQPQHF. The CDR3 nucleotides are TGTGCCAGCAGCTTAGATGGGACAGGCAATCAGCCCCAGCATTTT. Full variable domain (remainder filled in from reference TRBV7-9 and TRBJ1-5): DTGVSQNPRHKITKRGQNVTFRCDPISEHNRLYWYRQTLGQGPEFLTYFQNEAQLEKSRLLSDRFSAERPKGSFSTLEIQRTEQGDSAMYLCASSLDGTGNQPQHFGDGTRLSIL.

V and J are TRBV7-6 and TRBJ2-5; 11 bases match TRBD2. The CDR3 is 15 amino acids. The trim removed 6 bases at V and 0 bases at J, leaving 3 bases unmatched. Germline V gives CDR1 SGHVS, CDR2 FNYEAQ. The CDR3 nucleotides are TGTGCCAGCAGGAGACTAGCGGGGAACCAAGAGACCCAGTACTTC. This gives the protein CASRRLAGNQETQYF.

The chain employs TRBV30 and TRBJ2-1, with D possibly matching TRBD1 (6 bases). The ends were cut back, 6 bases at V and 6 bases at J, with 12 bases in the middle. Germline CDR1 and CDR2: GTSNPN and SVGIG (reference sequence). The CDR3 spans 12 residues. The CDR3 sequence: CACNRVRNEQFF. CDR3 bases: TGTGCCTGTAACAGGGTACGCAATGAGCAGTTCTTC. The full variable domain, with the rest looked up from reference TRBV30 and TRBJ2-1, is SQTIHQWPATLVQPVGSPLSLECTVEGTSNPNLYWYRQAAGRGLQLLFYSVGIGQISSEVPQNLSASRPQDRQFILSSKKLLLSDSGFYLCACNRVRNEQFFGPGTRLTVL.

V and J are TRBV7-9 and TRBJ1-4, with 7 bases aligning to TRBD1. CDR3 length: 14 amino acids. Germline V gene lookup returns CDR1 SEHNR and CDR2 FQNEAQ (reference sequence). V lost 5 bases, J lost 4 bases, and 4 bases stayed unmatched. CDR3 amino acids: CASSTTGINEKLFF. The CDR3 DNA follows: TGTGCCAGCAGCACGACAGGGATTAATGAAAAACTGTTTTTT.

DNA for the CDR3: TGTGCCAGCTCCCTCAGAGGGCCCAATGAGCAGTTCTTC. Its translation is CASSLRGPNEQFF. V and J are TRBV18 and TRBJ2-1; TRBD2 might be the D (5 bases). V lost 6 bases and J 6 bases, leaving 12 bases between the germline ends. The germline V gene encodes CDR1 KGHSH and CDR2 LQKENI. The CDR3 length is 13 residues.

This clone is a singleton in its sample. DNA of the CDR3: TGTGCCAGCAGCGTTCTATCACTAGCGGGACCCTACGAGCAGTACTTC. As protein: CASSVLSLAGPYEQYF. V usage is TRBV9 and J usage is TRBJ2-7, with 10 bases lining up with TRBD2. The trim removed 2 bases at V and 2 bases at J, leaving 7 bases unmatched. This CDR3 spans 16 amino acids. Germline values: CDR1 SGDLS, CDR2 YYNGEE.

The table lists this clone with a count of one. The chain couples TRBV30 to TRBJ1-1, with D perhaps TRBD1 (6 bases). There are 14 residues in the CDR3. Trimming cost V 5 bases and J 1 base, with 14 bases left between them. Germline values: CDR1 GTSNPN, CDR2 SVGIG (reference sequence). CDR3 in amino acids: CAWAGQGRNTEAFF. Here the CDR3 DNA reads TGTGCCTGGGCAGGGCAGGGGAGGAACACTGAAGCTTTCTTT.

The CDR3 DNA reads as TGTGCCAGCAGCCCGGGACTAGCGGGAGTGACAGATACGCAGTATTTT. Protein sequence: CASSPGLAGVTDTQYF. The chain is built from TRBV7-9 and TRBJ2-3, with 14 bases that match TRBD2. Germline CDR1 reads SEHNR; CDR2 reads FQNEAQ (reference sequence). V lost 5 bases, J lost 3 bases, and 4 bases stayed unmatched. CDR3 length equals 16 residues.

This clone was counted between two and nine times. The V gene is TRBV19, the J gene TRBJ1-3; 8 bases align to TRBD1. Per the germline V gene, CDR1 is LNHDA and CDR2 is SQIVND (reference sequence). J lost 5 bases, V lost 5 bases, and 2 bases had no gene match. The CDR3 length is 13 residues. For the CDR3, the DNA is TGTGCCAGTAGTTACAGGGGGAGAAACACCATATATTTT. This translates into CASSYRGRNTIYF.

J is TRBJ1-2 and V is TRBV12-3 or TRBV12-4; D possibly corresponds to TRBD1 (6 bases). V was clipped by 5 bases and J by 2 bases, with 9 bases between them. CDR3 size: 13 residues. The CDR3 is CASSLGQNYGYTF. CDR3 bases: TGTGCCAGCAGTCTCGGACAGAACTATGGCTACACCTTC.

This clone was detected only once. The chain uses TRBV25-1 and TRBJ2-1, with D possibly TRBD1 on 7 matching bases. V lost 3 bases and J 0 bases, leaving 12 bases between the germline ends. In germline, CDR1 is MGHDK, CDR2 SYGVNS. CDR3 size: 16 residues. CDR3 sequence (DNA): TGTGCCAGCAGTGAGGCAGGGGGGAGCTCCTACAATGAGCAGTTCTTC. Residues: CASSEAGGSSYNEQFF.

V and J are TRBV5-1 and TRBJ2-7; possible D gene TRBD2, 5 bases. The V gene lost 7 bases and the J gene lost 2 bases, with 10 bases spanning the gap. Germline CDR1 reads SGHRS; CDR2 reads YFSETQ. This CDR3 comprises 12 residues. Written as DNA, the CDR3 is TGCGCCAGCCGCCCCGGGACCTACGAGCAGTACTTC. Its protein is CASRPGTYEQYF. The whole variable domain, filled in from reference TRBV5-1 and TRBJ2-7, reads KAGVTQTPRYLIKTRGQQVTLSCSPISGHRSVSWYQQTPGQGLQFLFEYFSETQRNKGNFPGRFSGRQFSNSRSEMNVSTLELGDSALYLCASRPGTYEQYFGPGTRLTVT.

The V and J genes are TRBV18 and TRBJ1-5; 8 bases are shared with TRBD1. Germline CDR1 is KGHSH and CDR2 is LQKENI. Trimming at V came to 3 bases and at J to 5 bases, leaving 3 bases not matched to a gene. The CDR3 spans 14 residues. Here the CDR3 DNA reads TGTGCCAGCTCACCGCAGGGGGCGGATCAGCCCCAGCATTTT. Translated, it gives CASSPQGADQPQHF.

The rearrangement joins TRBV14 to TRBJ2-1, with 7 bases identical to TRBD1. The junction had 7 bases not matched to a gene; V was cut back by 4 bases and J by 1 base. The length of the CDR3 is 16 residues. Germline V CDR1 and CDR2: SGHDN, FVKESK. The CDR3 loop reads CASSLGQHLSYNEQFF. Here the CDR3 DNA reads TGTGCCAGCAGCCTGGGACAGCACCTATCCTACAATGAGCAGTTCTTC.

The chain is built from TRBV24-1 and TRBJ2-1; D gene ambiguous. There are 14 residues in the CDR3. Trimming stripped 1 base from V and 6 bases from J, with 9 bases between. Germline V CDR1 and CDR2: KGHDR, SFDVKD. The CDR3 DNA follows: TGTGCCACCAGTGATTTCCTTTATCCCAATGAGCAGTTCTTC. Protein sequence: CATSDFLYPNEQFF.

The chain has TRBV5-1 and TRBJ2-3; 10 nucleotides match TRBD1. The CDR3 has 20 residues. The V and J ends lost 6 bases and 0 bases, in that order; junction bases with no gene match: 19. From germline, CDR1 is SGHRS and CDR2 YFSETQ. CDR3 sequence reads: CASTEDRGRGGPSSTDTQYF. CDR3 nucleotide sequence: TGCGCCAGCACCGAAGACAGGGGGCGAGGCGGTCCGTCTAGCACAGATACGCAGTATTTT.

J is TRBJ2-1 and V is TRBV7-6, with 7 bases identical to TRBD2. CDR1 is SGHVS and CDR2 is FNYEAQ in the germline V gene. This CDR3 spans 18 amino acids. V lost 4 bases to trimming and J lost 0 bases; unmatched junction nucleotides: 12. DNA of the CDR3: TGTGCCAGCAGCTCCCCCCCTAGCGGCTCAAGCTCCTACAATGAGCAGTTCTTC. This gives the protein CASSSPPSGSSSYNEQFF.

This clone was seen a single time. This chain connects TRBV25-1 to TRBJ2-7; TRBD2 matches 13 bases. The germline V gene encodes CDR1 MGHDK and CDR2 SYGVNS. The CDR3 spans 16 residues. The V segment lost 4 bases and the J segment 2 bases; nucleotides outside the gene matches: 5. As DNA, the CDR3 is TGTGCCAGCAGTGGGGGGACTAGCGGGGACCCCTACGAGCAGTACTTC. Amino acids: CASSGGTSGDPYEQYF.

The rearrangement links TRBV7-2 to TRBJ2-5; the D gene is possibly TRBD2 (5 bases). This CDR3 spans 14 amino acids. In germline, CDR1 is SGHTA, CDR2 FQGNSA. The V and J ends lost 6 bases and 1 base respectively, with 12 bases between them. For the CDR3, the DNA is TGTGCCAGCAGTGCCCAGAGCGGCCAAGAGACCCAGTACTTC. As protein: CASSAQSGQETQYF.

This clone occurred once. This chain joins TRBV12-5 and TRBJ2-1, with 10 bases fitting TRBD2. Per the germline V gene, CDR1 is LGHNT and CDR2 is FRNRAP. This CDR3 has 21 residues. J gave up 0 bases and V 2 bases, and 16 bases lay outside the gene matches. The CDR3, as DNA: TGTGCTAGTGGTTTGCTCCGGAGAGGACTAGCGGTCAGGAGCTCCTACAATGAGCAGTTCTTC. It yields the protein CASGLLRRGLAVRSSYNEQFF.

The rearrangement joins TRBV9 to TRBJ1-5; D gene uncertain. Trimming cost V 0 bases and J 5 bases, with 9 bases left between them. The CDR3 loop spans 14 amino acids. Looked up from germline, CDR1 is SGDLS and CDR2 is YYNGEE. Here the CDR3 DNA reads TGTGCCAGCAGCGTAGATGGGAGCTATCAGCCCCAGCATTTT. Its translation: CASSVDGSYQPQHF.

This clone was detected once. V gene TRBV9 combines with J gene TRBJ1-1; possible D gene TRBD1, 6 bases. This CDR3 region has 15 residues. CDR1 and CDR2 from the germline V gene are SGDLS and YYNGEE. V dropped 3 bases and J dropped 1 base, with 13 bases sitting between them. The CDR3 bases are TGTGCCAGCAGCGAGCACAGGGATGAGAACACTGAAGCTTTCTTT. Translated: CASSEHRDENTEAFF.

This chain links TRBV19 with TRBJ2-3; a possible D gene is TRBD2 (6 bases). The germline gives CDR1 LNHDA, CDR2 SQIVND (reference sequence). V gave up 6 bases and J gave up 0 bases, with 7 bases separating them. CDR3 length: 13 residues. In DNA, the CDR3 is TGTGCCAGTAGGAGCGGGAGCACAGATACGCAGTATTTT. Translating gives CASRSGSTDTQYF. The full variable domain, rest sourced from reference TRBV19 and TRBJ2-3, is DGGITQSPKYLFRKEGQNVTLSCEQNLNHDAMYWYRQDPGQGLRLIYYSQIVNDFQKGDIAEGYSVSREKKESFPLTVTSAQKNPTAFYLCASRSGSTDTQYFGPGTRLTVL.

This clone showed up just once. The CDR3 region has the DNA TGTGCCAGCAGCCTAACAGGGCTTATGAACACTGAAGCTTTCTTT. It is translated as CASSLTGLMNTEAFF. The genes are TRBV7-2 and TRBJ1-1, with a weak D call TRBD1 (6 bases). Trimming stripped 5 bases from V and 0 bases from J, with 13 bases between. Germline V gene data show CDR1 as SGHTA and CDR2 as FQGNSA. This CDR3 contains 15 residues.

The gene calls are TRBV7-2 and TRBJ1-6, with 7 nucleotides matching TRBD1. The V segment lost 3 bases and the J segment 0 bases; nucleotides outside the gene matches: 8. The V gene's germline CDR1 is SGHTA and CDR2 FQGNSA. The CDR3 has 18 amino acids. The CDR3: CASSFLRTGSSYNSPLHF. The CDR3 DNA follows: TGTGCCAGCAGCTTCTTACGGACAGGCAGCTCCTATAATTCACCCCTCCACTTT. The whole variable domain, filled in from reference TRBV7-2 and TRBJ1-6, reads GAGVSQSPSNKVTEKGKDVELRCDPISGHTALYWYRQSLGQGLEFLIYFQGNSAPDKSGLPSDRFSAERTGGSVSTLTIQRTQQEDSAVYLCASSFLRTGSSYNSPLHFGNGTRLTVT.